These T cell receptor beta chains were read from a single sample in a study of CDR3 diversity in severe acne. TCRdb used MiXCR to reprocess the PCR reads, holding one entry per CDR3 protein. The data hold over 70,000 distinct CDR3 sequences, with roughly 51% observed a single time. Material for sequencing was blood. The receptors stem from a male donor in good health, without acne. CDR3s include the opening cysteine and the closing phenylalanine or tryptophan. A D gene is named only where the DNA matches it firmly. Clone size is given for some rows only: seen once, a few or many times, or a class if the clone is expanded.

>-|TRBV9|TRBJ1-1|-
TGTGCCAGCAGCGTAGACGGGGCCGGCGAAGCTTTCTTT
CASSVDGAGEAFF
>TRBD1|TRBV11-2|TRBJ1-4|-
TGTGCCAGCAGCCGAGCCAACAGGGGAGGGGGTGAAAAACTGTTTTTT
CASSRANRGGGEKLFF
>TRBD2|TRBV12-3/TRBV12-4|TRBJ2-2|-
TGTGCCAGCAGTTTCCCAGGGACTAGCGGGAACACCGGGGAGCTGTTTTTT
CASSFPGTSGNTGELFF
>-|TRBV19|TRBJ1-2|-
TGTGCCAGTAGTAATGTTTGGGTGACTGAGGATGGCTTCACCTTC
CASSNVWVTEDGFTF
>-|TRBV6-5|TRBJ2-2|many
TGTGCCAGCAGTTTAGGGGGGCGGACCGGGGAGCTGTTTTTT
CASSLGGRTGELFF
>-|TRBV14|TRBJ1-5|many
TGTGCCAGCAGCGGTGATCCGGGTCAGCCCCAGCATTTT
CASSGDPGQPQHF
>-|TRBV7-3|TRBJ2-3|many
TGTGCCAGCAGCTTAGGCCCAGCGAGCCCTAGCACAGATACGCAGTATTTT
CASSLGPASPSTDTQYF
>-|TRBV5-6|TRBJ1-1|many
TGTGCCAGCAGCTTAGGGGGGTCCGCTGAAGCTTTCTTT
CASSLGGSAEAFF
>TRBD2|TRBV28|TRBJ2-3|many
TGTGCCACCCTTTCCGGGACTAGAACAGATACGCAGTATTTT
CATLSGTRTDTQYF
>-|TRBV12-3/TRBV12-4|TRBJ1-2|-
TGTGCCAGCAGTGGGGGGTACAGAGACTATGGCTACACCTTC
CASSGGYRDYGYTF
>-|TRBV7-6|TRBJ2-5|-
TGTGCCAGCAGCCCCGGACTTTCCCAAGAGACCCAGTACTTC
CASSPGLSQETQYF
>-|TRBV9|TRBJ2-1|-
TGTGCCAGCAGCTCCAATGAGCAGTTATTC
CASSSNEQLF
>-|TRBV30|TRBJ1-3|many
TGTGCCTGGAGTGTAAACGTCGTGCCTGGAAACACCATATATTTT
CAWSVNVVPGNTIYF
>TRBD1|TRBV2|TRBJ1-5|-
TGTGCCAGCAGTCAACAGGGGGTAAATCAGCCCCAGCATTTT
CASSQQGVNQPQHF
>-|TRBV5-6|TRBJ1-1|-
TGTGCCAGCAGCTTTGGACAGCCTGAAGCTTTCTTT
CASSFGQPEAFF
>TRBD2|TRBV20-1|TRBJ2-7|-
TGCAGCGTACTAGCGGGAGGGCCGGGGGAGCAGTACTTC
CSVLAGGPGEQYF
>-|TRBV4-1|TRBJ2-7|-
TGCGCCAGCAGCCAAGATCGGCTCTCCTCCTACGAGCAGTACTTC
CASSQDRLSSYEQYF
>-|TRBV6-1|TRBJ1-5|-
TGTGCCAGCAGTATACCGGGGCCGTTAAGGCCCCAGCATTTT
CASSIPGPLRPQHF
>TRBD1|TRBV9|TRBJ2-7|-
TGTGCCAGCAGCGTAGGGACAGGTATCTACGAGCAGTACTTC
CASSVGTGIYEQYF
>-|TRBV20-1|TRBJ2-5|-
TGCAGTGCATACCGGGACTCCAGAGAGACCCAGTACTTC
CSAYRDSRETQYF
>-|TRBV27|TRBJ2-1|-
TGTGCCAACGCCCATGCACGTGGTCCTATCTCCCACAATGAGCAGTTCTTC
CANAHARGPISHNEQFF
>TRBD2|TRBV20-1|TRBJ2-2|-
TGCAGTGCTATGGCGGCTAGCGGCACCGGGGAGCTGTTTTTT
CSAMAASGTGELFF
>TRBD2|TRBV5-6|TRBJ2-7|-
TGTGCCAGCAGCTTGCAAGCGGGGCGCTACGAGCAGTACTTC
CASSLQAGRYEQYF
>TRBD2|TRBV2|TRBJ2-3|-
TGTGCCAGCAGACTAGCGGGAGATACGCAGTATTTT
CASRLAGDTQYF
>TRBD1|TRBV5-5|TRBJ1-1|many
TGTGCCAGCAGCTTGGCAGGGGGGGACACTGAAGCTTTCTTT
CASSLAGGDTEAFF
>-|TRBV12-3/TRBV12-4|TRBJ1-1|-
TGTGCCAGCAGTGAGAACACCGGGGACACTGAAGCTTTCTTT
CASSENTGDTEAFF
>-|TRBV7-2|TRBJ2-5|once
TGCAGCGTTAAAGAGACCCAGTACTTC
CSVKETQYF
>-|TRBV6-4|TRBJ1-2|-
TGTGCCAGCAGCAAGTACACCCGGATCCTCGGCAGCTATGGTTACGCCTTC
CASSKYTRILGSYGYAF
>TRBD2|TRBV4-2|TRBJ2-7|once
TGTGCCTGCAGCCACCCCCGAGGGACTAGCGGGTTCGAGCAGTACTTC
CACSHPRGTSGFEQYF
>-|TRBV7-9|TRBJ2-6|-
TGTGCCAGCCCCCCAGGGGAGTCTGGGGCCAACGTCCTGACTTTC
CASPPGESGANVLTF
>TRBD1|TRBV24-1|TRBJ1-2|-
TGTGCCACCCGGGGACAGGGCCACATCTATGGCTACACCTTC
CATRGQGHIYGYTF
>-|TRBV7-2|TRBJ2-5|-
-
CASSFYICSARLVPNEQYF
>-|TRBV24-1|TRBJ2-7|many
TGTGCCACCGGCCAAGGGAACTACGAGCAGTACTTC
CATGQGNYEQYF
>TRBD2|TRBV10-2|TRBJ2-1|-
TGCGCCAGCAGTGAACTAGCGGGGGGGCAAAATGAGCAGTTCTTC
CASSELAGGQNEQFF